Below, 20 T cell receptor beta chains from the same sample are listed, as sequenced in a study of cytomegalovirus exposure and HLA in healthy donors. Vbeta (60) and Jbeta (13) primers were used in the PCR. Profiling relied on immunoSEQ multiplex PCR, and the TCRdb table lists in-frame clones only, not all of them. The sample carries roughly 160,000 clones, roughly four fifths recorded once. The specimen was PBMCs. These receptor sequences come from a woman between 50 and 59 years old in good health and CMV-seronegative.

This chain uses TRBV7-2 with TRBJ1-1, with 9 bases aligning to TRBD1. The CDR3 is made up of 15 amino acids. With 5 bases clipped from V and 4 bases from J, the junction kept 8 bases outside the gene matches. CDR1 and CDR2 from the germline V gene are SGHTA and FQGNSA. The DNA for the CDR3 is TGTGCCAGCAGCCCCACAGGGGGCGGTTTCACTGAAGCTTTCTTT. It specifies CASSPTGGGFTEAFF.

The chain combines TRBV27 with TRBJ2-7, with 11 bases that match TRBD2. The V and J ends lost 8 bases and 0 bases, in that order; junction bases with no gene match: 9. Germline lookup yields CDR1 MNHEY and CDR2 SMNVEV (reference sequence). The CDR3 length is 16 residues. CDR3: CASRELAGGPSYEQYF. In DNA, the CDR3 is TGTGCCAGCCGAGAATTAGCGGGAGGGCCCTCCTACGAGCAGTACTTC.

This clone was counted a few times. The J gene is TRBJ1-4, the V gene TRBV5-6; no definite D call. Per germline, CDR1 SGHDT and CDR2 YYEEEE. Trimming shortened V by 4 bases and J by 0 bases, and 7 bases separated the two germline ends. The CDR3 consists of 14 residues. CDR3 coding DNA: TGTGCCAGCAGCCCCATTGCAACTAATGAAAAACTGTTTTTT. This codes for CASSPIATNEKLFF.

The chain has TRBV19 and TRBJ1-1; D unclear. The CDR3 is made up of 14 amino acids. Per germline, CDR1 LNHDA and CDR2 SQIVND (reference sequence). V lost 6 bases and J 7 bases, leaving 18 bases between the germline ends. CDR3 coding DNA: TGTGCCAGTAGATCCAGCGGGCCTAGAAATGAAGCTTTCTTT. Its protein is CASRSSGPRNEAFF.

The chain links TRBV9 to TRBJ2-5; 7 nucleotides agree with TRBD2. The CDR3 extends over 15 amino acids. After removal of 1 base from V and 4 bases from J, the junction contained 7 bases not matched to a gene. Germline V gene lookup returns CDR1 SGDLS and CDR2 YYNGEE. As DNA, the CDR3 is TGTGCCAGCAGCGTAAGCGGACTAGTCAGAGAGACCCAGTACTTC. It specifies CASSVSGLVRETQYF.

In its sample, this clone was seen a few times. As DNA, the CDR3 is TGTGCCATCGGAGGGACTAGCGGGGCCCAAGAGACCCAGTACTTC. It is translated as CAIGGTSGAQETQYF. J is TRBJ2-5 and V is TRBV10-3, with 13 bases identical to TRBD2. The length of the CDR3 is 15 residues. The germline V gene has CDR1 ENHRY and CDR2 SYGVKD. V was pared by 8 bases and J by 1 base, with 4 bases of the junction left unmatched.

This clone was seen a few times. The CDR3 coding sequence is TGTGCCAGCAGCCCCGGGACAGGGGGCGCGGGAAGAACCGGGGAGCTGTTTTTT. Amino acids: CASSPGTGGAGRTGELFF. The V call is TRBV5-5, the J call TRBJ2-2, with TRBD1 matching over 12 bases. Germline CDR1 reads SGHKS; CDR2 reads YYEKEE (reference sequence). V was pared by 4 bases and J by 5 bases, with 12 bases of the junction left unmatched. The CDR3 covers 18 residues.

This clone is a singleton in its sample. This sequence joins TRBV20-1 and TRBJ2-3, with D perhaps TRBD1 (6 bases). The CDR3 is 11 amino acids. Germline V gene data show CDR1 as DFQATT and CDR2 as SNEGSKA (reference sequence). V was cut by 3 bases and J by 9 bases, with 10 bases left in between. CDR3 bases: TGCAGTGCTAGTTATGGACAGACGCAGTATTTT. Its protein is CSASYGQTQYF.

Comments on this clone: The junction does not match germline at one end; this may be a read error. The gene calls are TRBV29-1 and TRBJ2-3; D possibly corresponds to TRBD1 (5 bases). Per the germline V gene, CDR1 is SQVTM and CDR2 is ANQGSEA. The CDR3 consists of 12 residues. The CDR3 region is CSVEGAGDTQYF. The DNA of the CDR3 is TGCAGCGTGGAAGGGGCTGGAGATACGCAGTATTTT.

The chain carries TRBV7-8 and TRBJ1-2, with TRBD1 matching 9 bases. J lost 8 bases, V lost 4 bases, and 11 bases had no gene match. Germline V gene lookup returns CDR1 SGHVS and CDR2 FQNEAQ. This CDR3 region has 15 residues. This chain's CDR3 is CASSSSGTGSEGYTF. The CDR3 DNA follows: TGTGCCAGCAGCTCATCCGGGACAGGGTCGGAAGGCTACACCTTC.

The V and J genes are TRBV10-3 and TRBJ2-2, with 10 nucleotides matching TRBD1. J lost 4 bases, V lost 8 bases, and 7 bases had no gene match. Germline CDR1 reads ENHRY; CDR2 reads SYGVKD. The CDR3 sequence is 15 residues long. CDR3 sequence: CAIQTGTGATGELFF. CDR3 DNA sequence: TGTGCCATCCAAACCGGGACAGGGGCCACCGGGGAGCTGTTTTTT.

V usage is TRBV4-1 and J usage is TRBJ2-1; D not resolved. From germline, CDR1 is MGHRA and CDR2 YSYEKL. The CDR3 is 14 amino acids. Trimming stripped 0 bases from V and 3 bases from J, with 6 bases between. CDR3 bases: TGCGCCAGCAGCCAAGAAACTATCTACAATGAGCAGTTCTTC. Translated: CASSQETIYNEQFF.

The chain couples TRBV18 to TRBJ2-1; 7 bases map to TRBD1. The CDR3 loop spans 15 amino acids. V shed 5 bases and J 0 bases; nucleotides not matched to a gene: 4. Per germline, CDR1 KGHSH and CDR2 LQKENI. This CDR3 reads CASSNSGGSYNEQFF. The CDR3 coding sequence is TGTGCCAGCTCAAACTCAGGGGGCTCCTACAATGAGCAGTTCTTC.

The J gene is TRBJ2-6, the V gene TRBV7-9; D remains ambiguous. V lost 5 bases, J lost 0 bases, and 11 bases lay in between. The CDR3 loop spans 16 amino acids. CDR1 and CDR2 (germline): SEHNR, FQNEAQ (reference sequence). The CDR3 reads CASSRPVLSGANVLTF. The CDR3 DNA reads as TGTGCCAGCAGCCGCCCCGTACTCTCTGGGGCCAACGTCCTGACTTTC.

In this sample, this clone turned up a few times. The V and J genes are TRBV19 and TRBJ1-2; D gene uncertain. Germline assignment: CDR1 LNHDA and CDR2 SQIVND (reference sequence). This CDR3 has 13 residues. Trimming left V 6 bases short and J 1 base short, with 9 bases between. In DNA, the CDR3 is TGTGCCAGTAGAGAGGATAATAACTATGGCTACACCTTC. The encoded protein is CASREDNNYGYTF.

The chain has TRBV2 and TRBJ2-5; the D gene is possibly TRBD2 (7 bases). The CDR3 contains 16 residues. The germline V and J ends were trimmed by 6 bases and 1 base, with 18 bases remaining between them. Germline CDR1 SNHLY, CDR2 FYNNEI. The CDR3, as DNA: TGTGCCAGCAGCACCCCTGAGGGGGGGGCCCAAGAGACCCAGTACTTC. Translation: CASSTPEGGAQETQYF.

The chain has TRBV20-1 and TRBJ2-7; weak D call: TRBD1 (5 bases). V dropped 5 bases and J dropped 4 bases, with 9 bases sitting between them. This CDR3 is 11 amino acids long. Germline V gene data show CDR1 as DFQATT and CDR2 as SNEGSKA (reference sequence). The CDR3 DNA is TGCAGTGCTGCCCAGGGTTACGAGCAGTACTTC. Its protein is CSAAQGYEQYF.

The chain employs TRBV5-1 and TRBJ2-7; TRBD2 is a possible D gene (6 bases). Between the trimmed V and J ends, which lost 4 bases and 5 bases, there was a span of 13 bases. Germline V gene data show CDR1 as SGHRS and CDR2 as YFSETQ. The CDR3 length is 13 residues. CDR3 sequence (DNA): TGCGCCAGCAGCCTGGCGGGGTTCCACGAGCAGTACTTC. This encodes CASSLAGFHEQYF.

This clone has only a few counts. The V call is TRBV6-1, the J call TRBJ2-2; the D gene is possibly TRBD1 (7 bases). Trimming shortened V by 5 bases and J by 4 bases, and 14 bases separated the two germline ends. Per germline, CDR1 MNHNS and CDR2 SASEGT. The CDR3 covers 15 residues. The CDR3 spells CASSRQGGITGELFF. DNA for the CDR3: TGTGCCAGCAGTCGACAGGGAGGTATCACCGGGGAGCTGTTTTTT.

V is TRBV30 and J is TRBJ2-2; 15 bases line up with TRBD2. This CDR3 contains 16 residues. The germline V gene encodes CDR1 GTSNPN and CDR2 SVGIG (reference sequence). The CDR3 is CALGTSGRKNTGELFF. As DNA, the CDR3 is TGTGCTCTTGGGACTAGCGGGAGGAAGAACACCGGGGAGCTGTTTTTT.